These 26 T cell receptor beta chains came from one sample sequenced in a study of CD8+ T cells in alopecia areata. RNA extraction was followed by reverse transcription into cDNA, which acted as the sequencing template. Profiling relied on immunoSEQ multiplex PCR, and the TCRdb table lists in-frame clones only, not all of them. Here the sample spans 150,000 to 160,000 clones, less than 65% being singletons. The sequenced sample was CD8+ T cells sorted from blood, obtained at week 0. All receptors derive from a human donor with alopecia areata.

J is TRBJ2-7 and V is TRBV6-5, with a possible D match to TRBD1 (5 bases). The CDR3 has 11 residues. Trimming took 7 bases from V and 6 from J, leaving 10 bases between them. From germline, CDR1 is MNHEY and CDR2 SVGAGI. CDR3 DNA sequence: TGTGCCAGCACTCAGGGTGGCGAGCAGTACTTC. Amino acid sequence: CASTQGGEQYF.

The chain carries TRBV27 and TRBJ2-1, with unresolved D. Between the trimmed V and J ends, which lost 2 bases and 0 bases, there was a span of 2 bases. CDR1 is MNHEY and CDR2 is SMNVEV in the germline V gene (reference sequence). This CDR3 comprises 13 residues. The CDR3 protein is CASSLDSYNEQFF. The DNA of the CDR3 is TGTGCCAGCAGTTTAGACTCCTACAATGAGCAGTTCTTC.

The chain is built from TRBV7-9 and TRBJ2-3; 9 positions agree with TRBD2. V was clipped by 5 bases and J by 7 bases; unmatched bases: 16. CDR1 is SEHNR and CDR2 is FQNEAQ in the germline V gene (reference sequence). The CDR3 consists of 17 residues. Written as DNA, the CDR3 is TGTGCCAGCAGCACATCACTAGCGGGTTGGGGCCGGAATACGCAGTATTTT. Amino acids: CASSTSLAGWGRNTQYF.

This clone was seen only a few times. V is TRBV15 and J is TRBJ1-4, with 10 bases identical to TRBD1. Trimming at V came to 2 bases and at J to 10 bases, leaving 7 bases not matched to a gene. This CDR3 has 15 residues. The germline V gene has CDR1 LNHNV and CDR2 YYDKDF (reference sequence). The CDR3 spells CATSRPGQGRGKLFF. In DNA form, the CDR3 reads TGTGCCACCAGCAGACCGGGACAGGGGAGGGGAAAACTGTTTTTT.

This clone came up a few times. The gene calls are TRBV7-8 and TRBJ2-3, with 7 positions matching TRBD1. Trimming cost V 2 bases and J 0 bases; bases outside gene matches: 5. Per germline, CDR1 SGHVS and CDR2 FQNEAQ. The CDR3 has 16 amino acids. The CDR3 DNA reads as TGTGCCAGCAGCTTATTCAGAGGGGGCAGCACAGATACGCAGTATTTT. This codes for CASSLFRGGSTDTQYF.

There are a few counts of this clone. The V and J genes are TRBV29-1 and TRBJ2-1; weak D call: TRBD2 (7 bases). With 4 bases removed from V and 1 base from J, the gap between germline ends came to 17 bases. There are 16 residues in the CDR3. The V gene's germline CDR1 is SQVTM and CDR2 ANQGSEA. The CDR3 is CSVVDWGGESYNEQFF. The CDR3 region has the DNA TGCAGCGTTGTAGATTGGGGGGGCGAGTCCTACAATGAGCAGTTCTTC.

V gene TRBV5-1 combines with J gene TRBJ2-1, with 15 bases aligning to TRBD2. CDR1 is SGHRS and CDR2 is YFSETQ in the germline V gene. The CDR3 runs 18 residues. J lost 4 bases, V lost 5 bases, and 10 bases had no gene match. CDR3 nucleotide sequence: TGCGCCAGCAGTCCCGGACTAGCGGGGGGGCCTGGGTACAATGAGCAGTTCTTC. It is translated as CASSPGLAGGPGYNEQFF.

The rearrangement uses TRBV7-9 and TRBJ2-7, with D possibly being TRBD1 (6 bases). Between the trimmed V and J ends, which lost 1 base and 4 bases, there was a span of 8 bases. Germline V CDR1 and CDR2: SEHNR, FQNEAQ (reference sequence). The CDR3 length is 13 residues. The CDR3 here is CASSLEGEYEQYF. The CDR3 nucleotides read TGTGCCAGCAGCTTAGAGGGGGAGTACGAGCAGTACTTC.

This clone was counted between two and nine times. The chain uses TRBV2 and TRBJ1-1; D unclear. The CDR3 contains 16 residues. The germline V gene has CDR1 SNHLY and CDR2 FYNNEI. V shed 3 bases and J shed 0 bases, with 14 bases lying between them. The CDR3 bases are TGTGCCAGCAGTGATAGGGCGGGGATGATGAACACTGAAGCTTTCTTT. Its protein is CASSDRAGMMNTEAFF.

The chain joins TRBV11-2 to TRBJ2-1; D is tentatively TRBD1 or TRBD2 (5 bases each). Germline-derived CDR1 and CDR2 are SGHAT and FQNNGV. Trimming removed 0 bases at V and 8 bases at J, with 17 bases between. CDR3 size: 16 residues. The CDR3 spells CASSLETGTESDEQFF. The CDR3 nucleotides are TGTGCCAGCAGCTTAGAGACCGGGACCGAGAGTGATGAGCAGTTCTTC.

The chain couples TRBV30 to TRBJ2-3; D is perhaps TRBD1 or TRBD2 (6 bases each). The germline gives CDR1 GTSNPN, CDR2 SVGIG (reference sequence). Trimming cost V 4 bases and J 6 bases, with 14 bases left between them. CDR3 size: 13 residues. CDR3 in amino acids: CAWTRGAGDTQYF. The DNA for the CDR3 is TGTGCCTGGACTAGGGGGGCCGGCGATACGCAGTATTTT.

The chain joins TRBV9 to TRBJ2-7; 7 nucleotides agree with TRBD1. Looked up from germline, CDR1 is SGDLS and CDR2 is YYNGEE. This CDR3 contains 14 residues. With V trimmed by 5 bases and J by 1 base, 6 bases remained unmatched. The CDR3 DNA reads TGTGCCAGCAGTCCCCCGGGACAGTCCTACGAGCAGTACTTC. This gives the protein CASSPPGQSYEQYF.

This clone showed up just a few times. The V gene is TRBV7-9, the J gene TRBJ1-2, with TRBD1 identical over 9 bases. J lost 8 bases, V lost 3 bases, and 1 base had no gene match. This CDR3 is 12 amino acids long. Per the germline V gene, CDR1 is SEHNR and CDR2 is FQNEAQ (reference sequence). This chain's CDR3 is CASSLDRGGYTF. In DNA, the CDR3 is TGTGCCAGCAGCTTGGACAGGGGCGGCTACACCTTC. Full variable domain (missing parts from reference TRBV7-9 and TRBJ1-2): DTGVSQNPRHKITKRGQNVTFRCDPISEHNRLYWYRQTLGQGPEFLTYFQNEAQLEKSRLLSDRFSAERPKGSFSTLEIQRTEQGDSAMYLCASSLDRGGYTFGSGTRLTVV.

This chain connects TRBV10-3 to TRBJ2-7, with D perhaps being TRBD1 or TRBD2 (5 bases each). Between the trimmed V and J ends, which lost 4 bases and 1 base, there was a span of 14 bases. CDR1 and CDR2 (germline): ENHRY, SYGVKD. This CDR3 contains 15 residues. CDR3 in amino acids: CAISGSRDGSYEQYF. CDR3 bases: TGTGCCATCAGTGGGTCTCGGGACGGGTCCTACGAGCAGTACTTC.

The chain combines TRBV7-7 with TRBJ2-7; no clear D. In germline, CDR1 is SSHAT, CDR2 FNYEAQ (reference sequence). This CDR3 contains 14 residues. V lost 2 bases and J lost 0, with 8 bases in between. CDR3 sequence reads: CASSLTASSYEQYF. The CDR3, as DNA: TGTGCCAGCAGCTTAACGGCGAGCTCCTACGAGCAGTACTTC.

The chain joins TRBV15 to TRBJ2-7; D is undetermined. The V end lost 5 bases, the J end lost 3 bases, and 8 bases lay between the germline ends. Germline CDR1 and CDR2: LNHNV and YYDKDF (reference sequence). The CDR3 runs to 12 residues. The CDR3 loop is CATSDVYYEQYF. The CDR3 nucleotides are TGTGCCACCAGCGACGTCTACTACGAGCAGTACTTC.

This clone appeared a single time. The same CDR3 arises from other DNA sequences in this sample as well. J is TRBJ2-7 and V is TRBV29-1, with 7 bases that match TRBD1. The CDR3 length is 12 residues. The germline CDR1 and CDR2 sequences are SQVTM and ANQGSEA. V shed 4 bases, J shed 3 bases, and the junction held 3 bases outside the gene matches. CDR3 nucleotide sequence: TGCAGCGTTGGGGGACAGAGCTACGAGCAGTACTTC. It translates to CSVGGQSYEQYF.

In its sample, this clone was seen a few times. The chain uses TRBV5-1 and TRBJ2-7; 7 bases map to TRBD1. V was pared by 4 bases and J by 7 bases, with 8 bases of the junction left unmatched. The CDR3 runs 13 residues. The V gene's germline CDR1 is SGHRS and CDR2 YFSETQ. The CDR3 bases are TGCGCCAGCAGCGAGGGGGCTCTAAGGGAGCAGTACTTC. It encodes CASSEGALREQYF.

This clone was seen more than once but under ten times. The CDR3 protein is CASSFSTGLAEAFF. The CDR3 nucleotides read TGTGCCAGCAGTTTTTCGACAGGGTTGGCTGAAGCTTTCTTT. The rearrangement links TRBV7-8 to TRBJ1-1, with TRBD1 matching over 7 bases. Germline lookup yields CDR1 SGHVS and CDR2 FQNEAQ. This CDR3 comprises 14 residues. V trimming: 6 bases; J trimming: 6 bases; junction bases outside the gene matches: 10.

The count of this clone is one. This sequence joins TRBV4-3 and TRBJ2-1; D is undetermined. The CDR3 spans 14 residues. CDR1 and CDR2 (germline): LGHNA, YSLEER. V lost 1 base, J lost 10 bases, and 14 bases lay in between. CDR3 nucleotides: TGCGCCAGCAGCCAAGTCTCGTCCGCTCCAGAGCAGTTCTTC. This translates into CASSQVSSAPEQFF.

On this clone itself: The identical CDR3 is also encoded by other nucleotide sequences in the sample. V and J are TRBV5-6 and TRBJ2-1; D is uncertain. V lost 0 bases and J 5 bases, leaving 3 bases between the germline ends. Germline-derived CDR1 and CDR2 are SGHDT and YYEEEE. The CDR3 runs to 12 residues. CDR3 loop: CASSLGDNEQFF. The CDR3 DNA reads as TGTGCCAGCAGCTTGGGAGACAATGAGCAGTTCTTC.

The chain employs TRBV6-6 and TRBJ1-5, with 12 positions matching TRBD1. Germline CDR1 and CDR2: MNHNY and SVGAGI (reference sequence). The junction had 7 bases not matched to a gene; V was cut back by 7 bases and J by 9 bases. The CDR3 spans 14 residues. CDR3 sequence: CASTGTGGAGPQHF. As DNA, the CDR3 is TGTGCCAGCACAGGGACAGGGGGCGCGGGGCCCCAGCATTTT.

The rearrangement uses TRBV5-1 and TRBJ2-7, with D possibly matching TRBD2 (6 bases). The V end was cut by 4 bases, the J end by 6 bases, with 20 bases between. Per germline, CDR1 SGHRS and CDR2 YFSETQ. CDR3 length: 15 residues. The CDR3 sequence is CASSPASDTRGEQYF. The DNA for the CDR3 is TGCGCCAGCAGCCCTGCTAGCGATACCAGAGGCGAGCAGTACTTC.

The chain is built from TRBV6-5 and TRBJ1-1, with D possibly being TRBD1 (5 bases). CDR3 length: 14 residues. Trimming pared 6 bases from V and 4 bases from J, leaving 15 bases between. The germline V gene has CDR1 MNHEY and CDR2 SVGAGI. The CDR3 loop reads CASSPPRDGTEAFF. The CDR3 DNA sequence: TGTGCCAGCAGCCCACCCAGGGATGGCACTGAAGCTTTCTTT.

Of note for this clone: The same CDR3 arises from other DNA sequences in this sample as well. The chain recombines TRBV9 with TRBJ2-3; D may be TRBD1 or TRBD2 (5 bases each). The V gene's germline CDR1 is SGDLS and CDR2 YYNGEE. With 0 bases removed from V and 6 bases from J, the gap between germline ends came to 8 bases. The CDR3 runs to 13 residues. Here the CDR3 DNA reads TGTGCCAGCAGCGTAGGGGGGAAGGATACGCAGTATTTT. Translated: CASSVGGKDTQYF.

The gene calls are TRBV27 and TRBJ2-7; the match to TRBD1 covers 8 bases. The V and J ends lost 5 bases and 5 bases, in that order; junction bases with no gene match: 8. Germline V lookup: CDR1 MNHEY, CDR2 SMNVEV (reference sequence). The CDR3 runs to 14 residues. As DNA, the CDR3 is TGTGCCAGCAGTCCAACGACAGGGGTCCACGAGCAGTACTTC. As protein: CASSPTTGVHEQYF.